Shown below are 32 T cell receptor beta chains from a single sample sequenced in a study of blood T cell repertoires in COVID-19. Generated by immunoSEQ multiplex PCR, the TCRdb table keeps only in-frame clones and is missing some. The table records 200,000 to 300,000 clones, roughly 82% of them present only once. The source material was PBMCs or T cells enriched from blood (not recorded which). The receptors come from a woman in her forties or fifties who had recovered from COVID-19.

The rearrangement uses TRBV2 and TRBJ1-6; no clear D gene. The length of the CDR3 is 16 residues. V lost 6 bases to trimming and J lost 0 bases, with 12 bases between them. Looked up from germline, CDR1 is SNHLY and CDR2 is FYNNEI. CDR3 loop: CASRPRQSSYNSPLHF. CDR3 nucleotide sequence: TGTGCCAGCAGACCCCGACAAAGCTCCTATAATTCACCCCTCCACTTT. The whole variable domain, remainder taken from reference TRBV2 and TRBJ1-6, is EPEVTQTPSHQVTQMGQEVILRCVPISNHLYFYWYRQILGQKVEFLVSFYNNEISEKSEIFDDQFSVERPDGSNFTLKIRSTKLEDSAMYFCASRPRQSSYNSPLHFGNGTRLTVT.

The chain joins TRBV5-6 to TRBJ1-6; weak D call: TRBD1 (5 bases). CDR1 and CDR2 from the germline V gene are SGHDT and YYEEEE. This CDR3 spans 12 amino acids. V lost 0 bases to trimming and J lost 17 bases, with 12 bases between them. CDR3: CASSLGDFSFHF. CDR3 DNA: TGTGCCAGCAGCTTGGGGGACTTCTCCTTCCACTTT.

The V gene is TRBV6-5, the J gene TRBJ2-1; D unresolved. The CDR3 loop spans 14 amino acids. Germline assignment: CDR1 MNHEY and CDR2 SVGAGI. Trimming shortened V by 6 bases and J by 4 bases, and 13 bases separated the two germline ends. This chain's CDR3 is CASSAGYSYNEQFF. The DNA for the CDR3 is TGTGCCAGCAGCGCAGGCTACTCATACAATGAGCAGTTCTTC.

The sample holds a few counts of this clone. The V call is TRBV5-4, the J call TRBJ2-1, with TRBD2 matching 12 bases. Per germline, CDR1 SGHNT and CDR2 YYREEE (reference sequence). The CDR3 sequence is 15 residues long. J was trimmed by 6 bases and V by 2 bases; bases with no gene match: 3. CDR3 coding DNA: TGTGCCAGCAGCTTTTGGACTAGCGGGACCAATGAGCAGTTCTTC. Its protein product is CASSFWTSGTNEQFF.

The rearrangement uses TRBV3-1 (or the pseudogene TRBV3-2) and TRBJ2-5; D is possibly TRBD2 (7 bases). This CDR3 comprises 16 residues. V gave up 0 bases and J gave up 4 bases, with 15 bases separating them. Per germline, CDR1 LGHDT and CDR2 YNNKEL (reference sequence). The CDR3 DNA follows: TGTGCCAGCAGCCAAGAGCGAACAGGGAGGGGAGAGACCCAGTACTTC. Protein: CASSQERTGRGETQYF.

V is TRBV19 and J is TRBJ2-3; D is unclear. The CDR3 runs 12 residues. V dropped 9 bases and J dropped 4 bases, with 11 bases sitting between them. In germline, CDR1 is LNHDA, CDR2 SQIVND (reference sequence). CDR3 loop: CASLPVSDTQYF. The CDR3 region has the DNA TGTGCCAGCCTACCCGTCTCAGATACGCAGTATTTT.

The chain joins TRBV30 to TRBJ2-1; 13 bases fit TRBD2. The germline CDR1 and CDR2 sequences are GTSNPN and SVGIG (reference sequence). This CDR3 has 16 amino acids. V trimming: 2 bases; J trimming: 8 bases; junction bases outside the gene matches: 9. CDR3 region: CAWSLSGTSGIDEQFF. CDR3 coding DNA: TGTGCCTGGAGTTTATCCGGGACTAGCGGGATCGATGAGCAGTTCTTC.

Regarding this clone: The identical CDR3 is also encoded by other nucleotide sequences in the sample. The rearrangement uses TRBV4-3 and TRBJ2-4, with 7 bases lining up with TRBD2. The CDR3 contains 16 residues. Germline V gene data show CDR1 as LGHNA and CDR2 as YSLEER. Germline trimming cut 0 bases from V and 0 bases from J; bases unmatched to any gene: 2. This chain's CDR3 is CASSQDRGVAKNIQYF. The CDR3 bases are TGCGCCAGCAGCCAAGATCGGGGGGTAGCCAAAAACATTCAGTACTTC.

This chain links TRBV4-2 with TRBJ2-1; weak D call: TRBD2 (5 bases). Trimming stripped 0 bases from V and 2 bases from J, with 11 bases between. Germline values: CDR1 LGHNA, CDR2 YNFKEQ. The CDR3 has 16 amino acids. The CDR3 region is CASSQDAGGTYNEQFF. CDR3 coding DNA: TGTGCCAGCAGCCAAGATGCGGGCGGAACCTACAATGAGCAGTTCTTC.

The chain recombines TRBV5-1 with TRBJ1-6; no clear D. Germline CDR1 is SGHRS and CDR2 is YFSETQ. V was pared by 1 base and J by 4 bases, with 12 bases between. The CDR3 has 16 residues. The CDR3 is CASSLYELRYNSPLHF. The CDR3 nucleotides are TGCGCCAGCAGCTTGTATGAGCTCCGATATAATTCACCCCTCCACTTT.

The rearrangement links TRBV7-8 to TRBJ2-1; D remains ambiguous. The CDR3 spans 13 residues. V was trimmed by 5 bases and J by 4 bases, leaving 9 bases between them. Germline-derived CDR1 and CDR2 are SGHVS and FQNEAQ. The CDR3 DNA reads as TGTGCCAGCAGCCCGCGCGGATACAATGAGCAGTTCTTC. Protein sequence: CASSPRGYNEQFF.

The CDR3: CAISGADNQPQHF. In DNA form, the CDR3 reads TGTGCCATCAGTGGGGCAGACAATCAGCCCCAGCATTTT. This chain joins TRBV10-3 and TRBJ1-5; D call uncertain. Trimming cost V 4 bases and J 3 bases, with 7 bases left between them. Germline CDR1 ENHRY, CDR2 SYGVKD. This CDR3 has 13 amino acids.

This clone was observed a handful of times. The V call is TRBV28, the J call TRBJ2-1; 7 nucleotides match TRBD2. V trimming: 6 bases; J trimming: 8 bases; junction bases outside the gene matches: 16. The CDR3 covers 16 residues. Germline V lookup: CDR1 MDHEN, CDR2 SYDVKM. CDR3 in amino acids: CASRGEAGDSSDEQFF. DNA for the CDR3: TGTGCCAGCAGGGGGGAGGCGGGGGACTCCTCCGATGAGCAGTTCTTC.

V and J are TRBV7-2 and TRBJ2-7; TRBD2 is a possible D gene (6 bases). Between the trimmed V and J ends, which lost 1 base and 2 bases, there was a span of 9 bases. The CDR3 runs to 14 residues. Germline V lookup: CDR1 SGHTA, CDR2 FQGNSA. CDR3: CASSLGRGTYEQYF. The DNA for the CDR3 is TGTGCCAGCAGCTTAGGGCGGGGAACCTACGAGCAGTACTTC.

The J gene is TRBJ1-2, the V gene TRBV20-1, with a possible D match to TRBD1 (5 bases). Trimming took 4 bases from V and 8 from J, leaving 11 bases between them. The germline CDR1 and CDR2 sequences are DFQATT and SNEGSKA (reference sequence). The CDR3 is made up of 11 amino acids. This CDR3 is CSATNNRGYTF. Here the CDR3 DNA reads TGCAGTGCTACCAACAACAGGGGCTACACCTTC.

The J gene is TRBJ2-1, the V gene TRBV6-1, with 8 bases that match TRBD2. The CDR3 covers 17 residues. Germline lookup yields CDR1 MNHNS and CDR2 SASEGT. The junction had 14 bases not matched to a gene; V was cut back by 2 bases and J by 8 bases. For the CDR3, the DNA is TGTGCCAGCAGTGAACGGTCGAGTCGGGGGGGTTTTTATGAGCAGTTCTTC. It is translated as CASSERSSRGGFYEQFF.

This clone was seen a few times. The CDR3, as DNA: TGCGCCAGCAGCCAAGAGTGGTCGGTTGAAGCTTTCTTT. Its protein product is CASSQEWSVEAFF. The chain has TRBV4-1 and TRBJ1-1; D remains ambiguous. V lost 0 bases and J lost 7, with 9 bases in between. The CDR3 has 13 amino acids. Germline values: CDR1 MGHRA, CDR2 YSYEKL.

The V and J genes are TRBV15 and TRBJ1-4, with 9 bases matching TRBD1. This CDR3 comprises 16 residues. Germline loops: CDR1 LNHNV, CDR2 YYDKDF (reference sequence). V lost 7 bases to trimming and J lost 8 bases; unmatched junction nucleotides: 14. DNA of the CDR3: TGTGCCACCAAAAGTCCCGGGACAGGGTCTCCGGAAAAACTGTTTTTT. It translates to CATKSPGTGSPEKLFF.

In this sample, this clone turned up a few times. This chain joins TRBV7-8 and TRBJ2-7, with D unresolved. This CDR3 has 14 residues. The V gene's germline CDR1 is SGHVS and CDR2 FQNEAQ. V lost 1 base and J 4 bases, leaving 11 bases between the germline ends. CDR3 sequence: CASSLGVAGYEQYF. Written as DNA, the CDR3 is TGTGCCAGCAGCTTAGGAGTCGCCGGGTACGAGCAGTACTTC.

This clone was seen just once. The V and J genes are TRBV7-9 and TRBJ2-7, with D possibly TRBD2 on 6 matching bases. CDR3 length: 14 residues. Trimming cost V 4 bases and J 4 bases, with 14 bases left between them. Germline V gene data show CDR1 as SEHNR and CDR2 as FQNEAQ (reference sequence). The DNA for the CDR3 is TGTGCCAGCAGCTCGGGACTCTTCTCATACGAGCAGTACTTC. This translates into CASSSGLFSYEQYF.

The chain links TRBV19 to TRBJ1-5; 7 positions match TRBD1. The CDR3 runs 19 residues. J was trimmed by 0 bases and V by 3 bases; bases with no gene match: 14. The germline gives CDR1 LNHDA, CDR2 SQIVND (reference sequence). The CDR3 DNA reads as TGTGCCAGTAGTATCACCGAACGGGACAGCCTCTATAGCAATCAGCCCCAGCATTTT. It translates to CASSITERDSLYSNQPQHF.

This chain joins TRBV14 and TRBJ1-2; no clear D. Germline assignment: CDR1 SGHDN and CDR2 FVKESK. The CDR3 runs 13 residues. Trimming shortened V by 1 base and J by 4 bases, and 7 bases separated the two germline ends. The CDR3 loop reads CASSQAGFYGYTF. CDR3 coding DNA: TGTGCCAGCAGCCAAGCTGGCTTCTATGGCTACACCTTC.

This chain connects TRBV7-2 to TRBJ1-3; the match to TRBD1 covers 10 bases. Germline CDR1 reads SGHTA; CDR2 reads FQGNSA. This CDR3 comprises 14 residues. Trimming took 10 bases from V and 0 from J; bases not matched to a gene: 3. CDR3 nucleotide sequence: TGTGCCACGGGACAGGGGCCCTCTGGAAACACCATATATTTT. Protein product: CATGQGPSGNTIYF. Full variable domain (remainder filled in from reference TRBV7-2 and TRBJ1-3): GAGVSQSPSNKVTEKGKDVELRCDPISGHTALYWYRQSLGQGLEFLIYFQGNSAPDKSGLPSDRFSAERTGGSVSTLTIQRTQQEDSAVYLCATGQGPSGNTIYFGEGSWLTVV.

The chain carries TRBV7-9 and TRBJ2-1; D is perhaps TRBD2 (7 bases). This CDR3 contains 17 residues. Germline-derived CDR1 and CDR2 are SEHNR and FQNEAQ (reference sequence). V gave up 5 bases and J gave up 8 bases, with 25 bases separating them. This CDR3 reads CASSGPPDTGGGHEQFF. CDR3 bases: TGTGCCAGCAGCGGGCCTCCCGATACTGGGGGGGGGCATGAGCAGTTCTTC.

The V gene is TRBV30, the J gene TRBJ1-1; weak D call: TRBD1 (5 bases). Germline V gene lookup returns CDR1 GTSNPN and CDR2 SVGIG (reference sequence). This CDR3 comprises 13 residues. Trimming took 3 bases from V and 0 from J, leaving 8 bases between them. CDR3 DNA sequence: TGTGCCTGGAGCAGACAGCTGAACACTGAAGCTTTCTTT. Translated, it gives CAWSRQLNTEAFF.

The V call is TRBV5-4, the J call TRBJ2-1; 7 positions agree with TRBD2. CDR3 size: 16 residues. CDR1 and CDR2 (germline): SGHNT, YYREEE (reference sequence). J lost 7 bases, V lost 2 bases, and 12 bases had no gene match. The CDR3 reads CASSLSARELKNEQFF. CDR3 sequence (DNA): TGTGCCAGCAGCTTATCGGCGCGGGAGTTGAAGAATGAGCAGTTCTTC. The variable domain in full, with the rest retrieved from reference TRBV5-4 and TRBJ2-1, is ETGVTQSPTHLIKTRGQQVTLRCSSQSGHNTVSWYQQALGQGPQFIFQYYREEENGRGNFPPRFSGLQFPNYSSELNVNALELDDSALYLCASSLSARELKNEQFFGPGTRLTVL.

J is TRBJ1-5 and V is TRBV28; TRBD1 aligns across 8 bases. Germline V lookup: CDR1 MDHEN, CDR2 SYDVKM. Losses at the gene ends were 5 bases for V and 2 bases for J; bases not matched to a gene: 2. This CDR3 comprises 14 residues. CDR3 nucleotides: TGTGCCAGCAGTCGGACAGGGCGCAATCAGCCCCAGCATTTT. Translated: CASSRTGRNQPQHF.

The gene calls are TRBV29-1 and TRBJ2-7, with D uncertain. Deletions cut 5 bases from V and 5 bases from J, with 13 bases between. This CDR3 contains 12 residues. CDR1 and CDR2 from the germline V gene are SQVTM and ANQGSEA. As DNA, the CDR3 is TGCAGCGTTAGAACCTTCCAGGACGAGCAGTACTTC. Its translation is CSVRTFQDEQYF.

CDR3 protein: CASSKDRNSNQPQHF. CDR3 in DNA: TGTGCCAGCAGCAAAGACAGGAATAGCAATCAGCCCCAGCATTTT. The V gene is TRBV11-2, the J gene TRBJ1-5; the D gene is possibly TRBD1 (6 bases). Per germline, CDR1 SGHAT and CDR2 FQNNGV. Trimming pared 5 bases from V and 0 bases from J, leaving 11 bases between. This CDR3 comprises 15 residues.

This clone was recorded a few times. V usage is TRBV7-9 and J usage is TRBJ1-4; TRBD1 matches at 7 bases. CDR1 SEHNR and CDR2 FQNEAQ come from the germline V gene (reference sequence). The length of the CDR3 is 16 residues. The trim removed 1 base at V and 5 bases at J, leaving 7 bases unmatched. For the CDR3, the DNA is TGTGCCAGCAGCTTAGGTCGGTCGGGACAGAATGAAAAACTGTTTTTT. Translating it yields CASSLGRSGQNEKLFF.

Here the CDR3 reads CASSRTVYSNQPQHF. The CDR3 nucleotides read TGTGCCAGCAGCAGGACAGTTTATAGCAATCAGCCCCAGCATTTT. The V gene is TRBV6-5, the J gene TRBJ1-5; perhaps TRBD1 as D (6 bases). Trimming cost V 6 bases and J 0 bases, with 12 bases left between them. The CDR3 has 15 amino acids. The germline CDR1 and CDR2 sequences are MNHEY and SVGAGI.

The V call is TRBV4-1, the J call TRBJ2-3; D not resolved. CDR3 length equals 16 residues. CDR1 is MGHRA and CDR2 is YSYEKL in the germline V gene. The ends were cut back, 1 base at V and 3 bases at J, with 14 bases in the middle. CDR3: CASSQGRRVLTDTQYF. For the CDR3, the DNA is TGCGCCAGCAGCCAAGGGAGACGGGTTCTAACAGATACGCAGTATTTT.